Here is one T cell receptor (beta chain) with its context. At the DNA level, this CDR3 is encoded by other sequences in the same sample as well. This sample is drawn from a study of blood T cell repertoires in COVID-19. Study details: Samples of COVID-19 (acute and convalescent) were obtained from the United States, Italy and Spain. From T cells, B-cell-depleted T cells, or PBMCs came the material, which was cDNA or gDNA.

Authors' processing steps: Amplified reference gene primers provided the basis for estimating nucleated cell counts. The repertoire was sequenced with immunoSEQ multiplex PCR; TCRdb's copy has only in-frame clones and lacks some. V, J and clone size derive from that table, while D and trimming were established from the DNA sequence. The table includes roughly 390,000 clones, more than 75% detected once. This CDR3 region has 14 residues. Germline V gene sequence: CDR1 MRHNA, CDR2 SNTAGT. The J segment lost 4 bases and the V segment lost 0 bases, leaving 1 base of the junction unmatched. Seattle-derived patients entered the study during active infection and were followed longitudinally.

The rearrangement joins TRBV6-4 to TRBJ2-3, with 7 bases matching TRBD1. Sample: peripheral blood. The sequence was collected from a woman in her 30s with COVID-19, enrolled during active disease. The CDR3 coding sequence is TGTGCCAGCAGTGACTCGCAGGGGGCAGATACGCAGTATTTT. It encodes CASSDSQGADTQYF.